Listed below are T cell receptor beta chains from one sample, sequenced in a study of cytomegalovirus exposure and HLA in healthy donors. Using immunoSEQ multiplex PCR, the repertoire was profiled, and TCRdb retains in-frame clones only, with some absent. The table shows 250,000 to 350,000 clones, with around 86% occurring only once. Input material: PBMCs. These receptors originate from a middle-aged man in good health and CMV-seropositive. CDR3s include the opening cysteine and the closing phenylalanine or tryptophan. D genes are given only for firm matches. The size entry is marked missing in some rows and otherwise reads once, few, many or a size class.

cdr3_aa: CASSYLSNRVMGYEQYF; cdr3_nt: TGTGCCAGCAGCTACCTTAGCAACAGGGTAATGGGCTACGAGCAGTACTTC; clone_size: NA; d_call: NA; v_call: TRBV7-8; j_call: TRBJ2-7
cdr3_aa: CASSLGTGGNEQYF; cdr3_nt: TGTGCCAGCAGCTTAGGGACAGGGGGGAACGAGCAGTACTTC; clone_size: many; d_call: TRBD1; v_call: TRBV13; j_call: TRBJ2-7
cdr3_aa: CASSLAGGNNQPQHF; cdr3_nt: TGTGCCAGCAGCTTAGCCGGAGGGAACAATCAGCCCCAGCATTTT; clone_size: NA; d_call: NA; v_call: TRBV7-3; j_call: TRBJ1-5
cdr3_aa: CASSASSGIAYEQYF; cdr3_nt: TGTGCCAGCTCAGCATCTAGCGGGATAGCCTACGAGCAGTACTTC; clone_size: NA; d_call: TRBD2; v_call: TRBV18; j_call: TRBJ2-7
cdr3_aa: CASSEFGTGFISGANVLTF; cdr3_nt: TGTGCCAGCAGTGAATTCGGGACAGGCTTTATCTCTGGGGCCAACGTCCTGACTTTC; clone_size: NA; d_call: TRBD1; v_call: TRBV6-1; j_call: TRBJ2-6
cdr3_aa: CASSFQHSYEQYF; cdr3_nt: TGCGCCAGCAGCTTTCAACATTCCTACGAGCAGTACTTC; clone_size: NA; d_call: NA; v_call: TRBV5-1; j_call: TRBJ2-7
cdr3_aa: CASSKAPQGLGETQYF; cdr3_nt: TGTGCCAGCAGCAAAGCCCCCCAGGGACTAGGAGAGACCCAGTACTTC; clone_size: once; d_call: NA; v_call: TRBV21-1; j_call: TRBJ2-5
cdr3_aa: CASSLGSAYGYTF; cdr3_nt: TGTGCCAGCAGTTTAGGGAGTGCCTATGGCTACACCTTC; clone_size: NA; d_call: NA; v_call: TRBV28; j_call: TRBJ1-2
cdr3_aa: CASSQQANTEAFF; cdr3_nt: TGTGCCAGCTCACAGCAGGCGAACACTGAAGCTTTCTTT; clone_size: NA; d_call: NA; v_call: TRBV18; j_call: TRBJ1-1
cdr3_aa: CAWSGQGNQPQHF; cdr3_nt: TGTGCCTGGAGTGGACAGGGCAATCAGCCCCAGCATTTT; clone_size: NA; d_call: NA; v_call: TRBV30; j_call: TRBJ1-5
cdr3_aa: CASTHLEGANVLTF; cdr3_nt: TGTGCCAGCACCCACCTAGAGGGGGCCAACGTCCTGACTTTC; clone_size: NA; d_call: NA; v_call: TRBV7-9; j_call: TRBJ2-6
cdr3_aa: CASSLIAGVLSGELFF; cdr3_nt: TGTGCCAGCAGCTTAATCGCGGGAGTTCTCTCCGGGGAGCTGTTTTTT; clone_size: NA; d_call: TRBD2; v_call: TRBV11-2; j_call: TRBJ2-2
cdr3_aa: CATRRGLYGYTF; cdr3_nt: TGTGCCACAAGGAGGGGGCTCTATGGCTACACCTTC; clone_size: NA; d_call: TRBD1; v_call: TRBV28; j_call: TRBJ1-2
cdr3_aa: CASSGGGGYYEQYF; cdr3_nt: TGTGCCAGCAGTGGCGGCGGGGGGTACTACGAGCAGTACTTC; clone_size: NA; d_call: TRBD2; v_call: TRBV28; j_call: TRBJ2-7
cdr3_aa: CASSSGTGWEQYF; cdr3_nt: TGTGCCAGCAGTAGCGGGACAGGGTGGGAGCAGTACTTC; clone_size: NA; d_call: NA; v_call: TRBV5-6; j_call: TRBJ2-5
cdr3_aa: CASSEITSNEQFF; cdr3_nt: TGTGCCAGCAGCGAGATTACTAGCAATGAGCAGTTCTTC; clone_size: NA; d_call: NA; v_call: TRBV6-1; j_call: TRBJ2-1
cdr3_aa: CASSEFGRRDGELFF; cdr3_nt: TGTGCCAGCAGTGAATTCGGGAGGCGGGACGGGGAGCTGTTTTTT; clone_size: NA; d_call: TRBD2; v_call: TRBV2; j_call: TRBJ2-2
cdr3_aa: CASRLQGGSTEAFF; cdr3_nt: TGTGCCAGCAGACTACAGGGGGGAAGCACTGAAGCTTTCTTT; clone_size: NA; d_call: TRBD1; v_call: TRBV2; j_call: TRBJ1-1
cdr3_aa: CASSITGLGTGGTDTQYF; cdr3_nt: TGTGCCAGCAGCATAACTGGGCTGGGTACAGGGGGCACAGATACGCAGTATTTT; clone_size: NA; d_call: TRBD1; v_call: TRBV7-2; j_call: TRBJ2-3
cdr3_aa: CASSPGGYQETQYF; cdr3_nt: TGTGCCAGCAGCCCAGGTGGCTATCAAGAGACCCAGTACTTC; clone_size: NA; d_call: NA; v_call: TRBV7-8; j_call: TRBJ2-5
cdr3_aa: CASSIMLNTEAFF; cdr3_nt: TGTGCCAGTAGTATCATGTTGAACACTGAAGCTTTCTTT; clone_size: NA; d_call: NA; v_call: TRBV19; j_call: TRBJ1-1
cdr3_aa: CASRERREVYNEQFF; cdr3_nt: TGTGCCAGCAGGGAGCGGCGGGAGGTTTACAATGAGCAGTTCTTC; clone_size: NA; d_call: TRBD2; v_call: TRBV6-6; j_call: TRBJ2-1
cdr3_aa: CASSSRGGGSYEQYF; cdr3_nt: TGTGCCAGCAGCTCGAGGGGAGGAGGGTCCTACGAGCAGTACTTC; clone_size: NA; d_call: NA; v_call: TRBV7-9; j_call: TRBJ2-7
cdr3_aa: CASNGQGERYGYTF; cdr3_nt: TGTGCCAGCAACGGACAGGGGGAAAGGTATGGCTACACCTTC; clone_size: NA; d_call: TRBD1; v_call: TRBV2; j_call: TRBJ1-2
cdr3_aa: CSVVPTGGYEQYF; cdr3_nt: TGCAGCGTTGTACCCACAGGGGGCTACGAGCAGTACTTC; clone_size: NA; d_call: TRBD1; v_call: TRBV29-1; j_call: TRBJ2-7
cdr3_aa: CASTRDRRNEQFF; cdr3_nt: TGTGCCAGCACCCGGGACAGGCGTAATGAGCAGTTCTTC; clone_size: NA; d_call: TRBD1; v_call: TRBV28; j_call: TRBJ2-1
cdr3_aa: CASSLEWLAGGPVEETQYF; cdr3_nt: TGCGCCAGCAGCTTGGAATGGCTAGCGGGAGGGCCGGTAGAGGAGACCCAGTACTTC; clone_size: NA; d_call: TRBD2; v_call: TRBV5-1; j_call: TRBJ2-5
cdr3_aa: CASSWRVLAGEETQYF; cdr3_nt: TGTGCCAGCAGCTGGAGAGTCCTAGCAGGAGAAGAGACCCAGTACTTC; clone_size: NA; d_call: NA; v_call: TRBV5-6; j_call: TRBJ2-5
cdr3_aa: CASSVGTGDEQFF; cdr3_nt: TGTGCCAGCAGCGTAGGGACAGGGGATGAGCAGTTCTTC; clone_size: NA; d_call: TRBD1; v_call: TRBV9; j_call: TRBJ2-1
cdr3_aa: CASSFLTSPTRNTQYF; cdr3_nt: TGTGCCAGCAGTTTTTTAACTAGCCCTACCCGAAATACGCAGTATTTT; clone_size: NA; d_call: NA; v_call: TRBV27; j_call: TRBJ2-3
cdr3_aa: CASRQNTGELFF; cdr3_nt: TGCGCCAGCAGACAGAACACCGGGGAGCTGTTTTTT; clone_size: NA; d_call: NA; v_call: TRBV5-1; j_call: TRBJ2-2
cdr3_aa: CASSQDMTATNEQFF; cdr3_nt: TGCGCCAGCAGCCAAGATATGACGGCGACTAATGAGCAGTTCTTC; clone_size: few; d_call: NA; v_call: TRBV4-1; j_call: TRBJ2-1
cdr3_aa: CASSLASAGAEAFF; cdr3_nt: TGCGCCAGCAGCTTGGCCTCGGCGGGTGCTGAAGCTTTCTTT; clone_size: few; d_call: NA; v_call: TRBV5-1; j_call: TRBJ1-1
cdr3_aa: CASSFSSYEQYF; cdr3_nt: TGTGCCAGCAGCTTTTCGTCGTACGAGCAGTACTTC; clone_size: NA; d_call: NA; v_call: TRBV13; j_call: TRBJ2-7
cdr3_aa: CATSPRRASGKYNEQFF; cdr3_nt: TGTGCCACCAGCCCCCGACGGGCTAGCGGGAAGTACAATGAGCAGTTCTTC; clone_size: NA; d_call: TRBD2; v_call: TRBV15; j_call: TRBJ2-1
cdr3_aa: CASRRDGDGAPYNEQFF; cdr3_nt: TGTGCCAGCAGGAGGGATGGGGATGGCGCGCCCTACAATGAGCAGTTCTTC; clone_size: NA; d_call: NA; v_call: TRBV9; j_call: TRBJ2-1
cdr3_aa: CASSFVLRGMNEQFF; cdr3_nt: TGTGCCAGCAGTTTCGTTCTGCGGGGGATGAATGAGCAGTTCTTC; clone_size: NA; d_call: TRBD2; v_call: TRBV28; j_call: TRBJ2-1
cdr3_aa: CASSLGVGRTEQYF; cdr3_nt: TGTGCCAGCAGTTTGGGTGTTGGGAGAACCGAGCAGTACTTC; clone_size: once; d_call: NA; v_call: TRBV28; j_call: TRBJ2-7
cdr3_aa: CASSLVSGNNEQFF; cdr3_nt: TGTGCCAGCAGTCTAGTTTCGGGAAACAATGAGCAGTTCTTC; clone_size: NA; d_call: NA; v_call: TRBV27; j_call: TRBJ2-1
cdr3_aa: CASSTSRTAAAEQFF; cdr3_nt: TGTGCCAGCAGTACCTCCCGGACAGCCGCGGCTGAGCAGTTCTTC; clone_size: once; d_call: NA; v_call: TRBV6-5; j_call: TRBJ2-1
cdr3_aa: CASSAGLIGNQPQHF; cdr3_nt: TGTGCCAGCAGCGCCGGTCTTATCGGGAATCAGCCCCAGCATTTT; clone_size: NA; d_call: NA; v_call: TRBV7-9; j_call: TRBJ1-5
cdr3_aa: CSVEEGTGEYGYTF; cdr3_nt: TGCAGCGTTGAAGAAGGGACAGGCGAATATGGCTACACCTTC; clone_size: once; d_call: TRBD1; v_call: TRBV29-1; j_call: TRBJ1-2
cdr3_aa: CASSFAGGSPYEQYF; cdr3_nt: TGTGCCAGCAGCTTTGCAGGTGGGAGCCCCTACGAGCAGTACTTC; clone_size: NA; d_call: NA; v_call: TRBV5-5; j_call: TRBJ2-7
cdr3_aa: CASLDPGRYTEAFF; cdr3_nt: TGTGCCAGTCTCGACCCGGGGAGGTATACTGAAGCTTTCTTT; clone_size: NA; d_call: NA; v_call: TRBV6-5; j_call: TRBJ1-1
cdr3_aa: CSVEGGLAGLTDTQYF; cdr3_nt: TGCAGCGTTGAAGGCGGGCTAGCGGGACTCACAGATACGCAGTATTTT; clone_size: NA; d_call: TRBD2; v_call: TRBV29-1; j_call: TRBJ2-3
cdr3_aa: CATSTGTGAPEAFF; cdr3_nt: TGCGCCACCAGCACAGGGACAGGGGCCCCTGAAGCTTTCTTT; clone_size: NA; d_call: TRBD1; v_call: TRBV15; j_call: TRBJ1-1
cdr3_aa: CASSFAGGSYNEQFF; cdr3_nt: TGTGCCAGCAGCTTCGCAGGGGGCTCCTACAATGAGCAGTTCTTC; clone_size: NA; d_call: TRBD1; v_call: TRBV7-3; j_call: TRBJ2-1
cdr3_aa: CSVDGREGDGELFF; cdr3_nt: TGCAGCGTTGACGGGCGGGAGGGGGACGGGGAGCTGTTTTTT; clone_size: NA; d_call: TRBD2; v_call: TRBV29-1; j_call: TRBJ2-2
cdr3_aa: CASSFGQGNTEAFF; cdr3_nt: TGTGCCAGCAGTTTTGGGCAGGGGAACACTGAAGCTTTCTTT; clone_size: NA; d_call: NA; v_call: TRBV28; j_call: TRBJ1-1
cdr3_aa: CASSLFGTSSYEQYF; cdr3_nt: TGTGCCAGCAGTTTATTTGGGACTAGCTCCTACGAGCAGTACTTC; clone_size: NA; d_call: TRBD2; v_call: TRBV28; j_call: TRBJ2-7
cdr3_aa: CASNPRGWETNEKLFF; cdr3_nt: TGTGCCAGCAACCCACGAGGGTGGGAAACTAATGAAAAACTGTTTTTT; clone_size: few; d_call: NA; v_call: TRBV6-6; j_call: TRBJ1-4
cdr3_aa: CASSLGTGFSYEQYF; cdr3_nt: TGTGCCAGCAGTTTAGGGACAGGCTTCTCCTACGAGCAGTACTTC; clone_size: NA; d_call: TRBD1; v_call: TRBV27; j_call: TRBJ2-7
cdr3_aa: CASSNRYRQGLANEQFF; cdr3_nt: TGTGCCAGCAGCAACCGGTATCGGCAGGGTCTAGCGAATGAGCAGTTCTTC; clone_size: NA; d_call: NA; v_call: TRBV21-1; j_call: TRBJ2-1
cdr3_aa: CASSFGRLNTEAFF; cdr3_nt: TGCGCCAGCAGCTTCGGGAGGCTGAACACTGAAGCTTTCTTT; clone_size: NA; d_call: NA; v_call: TRBV5-1; j_call: TRBJ1-1
cdr3_aa: CASSPGHGPNQPQHF; cdr3_nt: TGTGCCAGCAGCCCCGGACACGGCCCCAATCAGCCCCAGCATTTT; clone_size: NA; d_call: NA; v_call: TRBV7-2; j_call: TRBJ1-5
cdr3_aa: CASRPDRGLYNEQFF; cdr3_nt: TGTGCCAGCAGACCGGACAGGGGGCTATACAATGAGCAGTTCTTC; clone_size: NA; d_call: TRBD1; v_call: TRBV27; j_call: TRBJ2-1
cdr3_aa: CASSISGLTSNQPQHF; cdr3_nt: TGTGCCAGTAGTATTTCGGGACTCACCAGCAATCAGCCCCAGCATTTT; clone_size: NA; d_call: NA; v_call: TRBV19; j_call: TRBJ1-5
cdr3_aa: CASSGPGASNQPQHF; cdr3_nt: TGTGCCAGCAGTGGCCCAGGGGCTAGCAATCAGCCCCAGCATTTT; clone_size: NA; d_call: NA; v_call: TRBV6-1; j_call: TRBJ1-5
cdr3_aa: CASSLALTSGSGNEQFF; cdr3_nt: TGTGCCAGCAGTCTTGCCCTGACTAGCGGGAGCGGGAATGAGCAGTTCTTC; clone_size: NA; d_call: TRBD2; v_call: TRBV28; j_call: TRBJ2-1
cdr3_aa: CASSVGGASGNTIYF; cdr3_nt: TGTGCCAGCAGCGTAGGCGGTGCCTCTGGAAACACCATATATTTT; clone_size: NA; d_call: NA; v_call: TRBV9; j_call: TRBJ1-3